Detailed here is one TCR beta chain. This specimen belongs to a study of shared T cell receptors in the human thymus. Assay used: immunoSEQ multiplex PCR; TCRdb lists only in-frame clones, some missing. The sample includes around 68,000 clones, roughly 95% of them seen just once. What was sequenced was thymocytes. This clonotype was obtained from a human donor.

CDR3 in amino acids: CASSSGRSPSGGQPKAYNEQFF. The CDR3 DNA sequence: TGCGCCAGCAGCTCGGGCCGATCCCCTAGCGGGGGGCAGCCGAAAGCTTACAATGAGCAGTTCTTC. The chain couples TRBV5-1 to TRBJ2-1; 11 bases align to TRBD2. The J segment lost 4 bases and the V segment lost 3 bases, leaving 24 bases of the junction unmatched. This CDR3 region has 22 residues. Germline V CDR1 and CDR2: SGHRS, YFSETQ.